This TCR beta chain is drawn from a study of T cells in Graves' hyperthyroidism and ophthalmopathy (dated 2019 in TCRdb). Describing the broader study: Peripheral blood was collected at initial diagnosis, before any treatment. To identify TCR V-J signatures that set the groups apart, the researchers used a discovery cohort of 100 patients, made up of 40 to 45 with Graves' ophthalmopathy and around 58 with stable Graves' hyperthyroidism. An independent validation cohort of 18 to 20 hyperthyroidism patients and about 16 patients who later progressed to ophthalmopathy tested prospective prediction of ophthalmopathy. The 100 or so discovery patients were divided at random into training and test sets in a 7:3 ratio. In about 6 Graves' hyperthyroidism patients, the study also compared T-cell repertoires from thyroid tissue with T-cell repertoires from blood. After sampling, hyperthyroidism patients received methimazole starting at 30 mg daily, and ophthalmopathy patients received high-dose intravenous methylprednisolone. The paper reports TCR Vbeta CDR3 sequencing of 135 peripheral blood samples: some 41 ophthalmopathy, fewer than 80 hyperthyroidism and roughly 17 progressor patients.

The CDR3 contains 14 residues, cysteine and phenylalanine counted. Of the read, only the CDR3 DNA is kept; its 42 bases are in frame from base 1. V is clipped by 5 bases and J by 3 bases, and the sequence between their germline boundaries is 12 bases long. CDR1 and CDR2, per the germline V gene, are SGHRS and YFSETQ. TCR beta CDR3 regions were amplified from RNA transcripts. The first round of RT-PCR for the TCR CDR3 was performed with the HTBI primer set and the Qiagen OneStep RT-PCR kit. A second multiplex PCR round built the libraries, followed by size selection and purification. Paired-end sequencing of the libraries was performed with 100 bp reads on an Illumina HiSeq2000. The original methods were these. Raw data were processed with SOAPnuke, discarding reads with adapters, uncalled bases, mean Phred below 15, or no exact constant-primer or identifier match. High-quality paired reads were merged with COPE v1.2.5, and unique nucleotide sequences were defined as clonotypes. Clonotypes were aligned to IMGT TRBV, TRBD and TRBJ reference segments using MiTCR v1.1. Only V-J combinations with frequency above 0.0001, covering about 99% of repertoires, were analysed. A TCS score was defined as the ratio between F50 (clonal expansion) and ExV (chaos), using BLOSUM62-based TCRdist between CDR3 peptides within each V-J. Welch's t-statistics and random forest reduced around 520 V-J features to 13, which were used in a naive Bayes classifier (R e1071). TCRdb's own reprocessing of the public reads used fastp at Q25 and MiXCR and kept productive beta chains. A single entry per CDR3 protein holds the most common genes and DNA from its merged rows. These V and J calls originate from TCRdb's pipeline instead of the authors' own analysis. A total of around 700,000 distinct CDR3 sequences appear in this sample, under 20% of them only once. Of the sample, 16% is held by the ten largest clones.

The hyperthyroidism patients were between 18 and 65 years old and newly diagnosed, with a disease duration of less than 2 months. Any patient with an uncontrolled infection, another autoimmune disease, pregnancy or lactation was excluded. Clinical symptoms, serum thyroxine and TRAb, thyroid ultrasound, and orbital computed tomography formed the basis for the diagnoses. Blood from progressor patients was drawn when they were first diagnosed with hyperthyroidism, before any ophthalmopathy symptoms appeared. Ficoll-Paque density gradient centrifugation was used to isolate PBMCs from 9.5 to 10 ml of fresh peripheral blood. Progressor patients were initially diagnosed with Graves' hyperthyroidism and developed ophthalmopathy during follow-up. Trizol reagent was used to extract total RNA, and RNA quality was then checked on an Agilent 2100 Bioanalyzer. This clonotype has ten or more counts. The antigen this receptor binds is unknown. The record has no base qualities; no much larger clone is one base away.

Paper-wide results and their limitations: Blood samples also contained most of the expanded thyroid clonotypes (frequency above 0.001), which suggests that blood repertoires may reflect thyroid immune responses. No statistical method was used to fix the sample size in advance, and group allocation was not hidden from the investigators. A 13 V-J signature model separated ophthalmopathy from stable hyperthyroidism, with roughly 88% sensitivity and roughly 81% specificity in cross-validation and 80%/75% in testing. In validation, progression to ophthalmopathy was predicted by the model with around 71% sensitivity and approximately 78% specificity, a median of roughly six months before onset.

This receptor was taken from a woman between 45 and 65 years old with Graves' hyperthyroidism that later progressed to Graves' ophthalmopathy. Sample: blood. The chain employs TRBV5-1 and TRBJ1-5; a confident D gene designation cannot be given. The bases are TGCGCCAGCAGTCTGGACGGCGACAATCAGCCCCAGCATTTT. This gives the protein CASSLDGDNQPQHF.